One sample yielded the 26 T cell receptor beta chains listed below, sequenced in a study of regulatory T cells in long-lasting Graves disease. TCR beta libraries were built with iRepertoire HTBI primers and Arm-PCR of CDR3 regions. TCRdb analysed the multiplex PCR reads with MiXCR anew, one entry per CDR3 protein. The repertoire holds 400,000 to 500,000 distinct CDR3 sequences, with under 25% as singletons. As for time point: persistent/refractory GD, antithyroid drugs over 5 years with positive TRAb. RNA extracted from PBMCs served as the sequencing template. Sequencing used peripheral blood mononuclear cells (PBMCs), obtained when the disease was refractory, from a patient treated with antithyroid drugs. The receptor set was obtained from a female donor with Graves disease.

This chain links TRBV30 with TRBJ2-2; no definite D call. The CDR3 sequence is 11 residues long. Germline assignment: CDR1 GTSNPN and CDR2 SVGIG (reference sequence). Deletions cut 7 bases from V and 6 bases from J, with 9 bases between. This CDR3 is CASDLAGELFF. CDR3 in DNA: TGTGCCTCCGACTTGGCCGGGGAGCTGTTTTTT.

The chain recombines TRBV20-1 with TRBJ2-7; 10 bases agree with TRBD2. The V gene's germline CDR1 is DFQATT and CDR2 SNEGSKA (reference sequence). The J segment lost 3 bases and the V segment lost 1 base, leaving 6 bases of the junction unmatched. The CDR3 is 15 residues long. This chain's CDR3 is CSARASGRSNYEQYF. The DNA for the CDR3 is TGCAGTGCTAGAGCTAGCGGGAGATCAAACTACGAGCAGTACTTC.

This clonotype showed up just a few times. The CDR3 coding sequence is TGTGCCAGCAGGGGGGACTACACAGATACGCAGTATTTT. Translation: CASRGDYTDTQYF. The V and J genes are TRBV12-3 or TRBV12-4 and TRBJ2-3; 7 bases align to TRBD2. V gave up 6 bases and J gave up 2 bases; unmatched junction bases: 2. The CDR3 has 13 residues.

In its sample, this clonotype was seen once. This may stem from a read error, because a much larger clone lies one nucleotide away. J is TRBJ2-5 and V is TRBV6-5, with D perhaps TRBD2 (6 bases). The CDR3 consists of 17 residues. Germline values: CDR1 MNHEY, CDR2 SVGAGI. With 4 bases removed from V and 0 bases from J, the gap between germline ends came to 18 bases. CDR3 coding DNA: TGTGCCAGCAGTTCCCCCCAGGGACTGGCGTACCAAGAGACCCAGTACTTC. As protein: CASSSPQGLAYQETQYF.

This clonotype was picked up a small number of times. V gene TRBV30 combines with J gene TRBJ2-7; D possibly uses TRBD1 or TRBD2 (5 bases each). The CDR3 runs 14 residues. CDR1 and CDR2 (germline): GTSNPN, SVGIG (reference sequence). V was clipped by 0 bases and J by 6 bases, with 15 bases between them. The CDR3 loop reads CAWSVSLGAGEQYF. CDR3 DNA: TGTGCCTGGAGTGTATCACTAGGGGCAGGCGAGCAGTACTTC.

This clonotype was recorded many times. The chain is built from TRBV6-1 and TRBJ2-7; D gene ambiguous. CDR3 length equals 13 residues. Deletions cut 6 bases from V and 5 bases from J, with 14 bases between. CDR1 and CDR2 (germline): MNHNS, SASEGT. As DNA, the CDR3 is TGTGCCAGCAGCCCCACAATTGGAGACGAGCAGTACTTC. This gives the protein CASSPTIGDEQYF.

Concerning this clonotype: A far larger clone is just one base off, so this is likely a read error. As the CDR3 is not closed by the conserved phenylalanine or tryptophan, this likely results from a read error. This chain links TRBV6-2 or TRBV6-3 with TRBJ2-5, with 13 bases matching TRBD2. Germline CDR1 is MNHEY and CDR2 is SVGEGT. The trim removed 5 bases at V and 5 bases at J, leaving 5 bases unmatched. The CDR3 is 15 amino acids. As DNA, the CDR3 is TGTGCCAGCAGTGAAGGGACTAGCGGGGCGGAGACCCAGTACCTC. Its translation is CASSEGTSGAETQYL.

The genes are TRBV7-2 and TRBJ2-1; no firm D call. Germline CDR1 reads SGHTA; CDR2 reads FQGNSA. The CDR3 runs 14 residues. The V gene lost 1 base and the J gene lost 6 bases, with 10 bases spanning the gap. The CDR3 loop reads CASSLGASLNEQFF. In nucleotides, the CDR3 is TGTGCCAGCAGCTTAGGGGCTAGTCTCAATGAGCAGTTCTTC.

This clonotype was detected ten times or more. The chain couples TRBV7-2 to TRBJ2-7, with no clear D. This CDR3 is built from 14 residues. Trimming cost V 4 bases and J 1 base, with 11 bases left between them. Germline V gene sequence: CDR1 SGHTA, CDR2 FQGNSA. The CDR3 is CASSYTIQSYEQYF. The DNA for the CDR3 is TGTGCCAGCAGCTATACTATCCAATCCTACGAGCAGTACTTC. The whole variable domain, filled in from reference TRBV7-2 and TRBJ2-7, reads GAGVSQSPSNKVTEKGKDVELRCDPISGHTALYWYRQSLGQGLEFLIYFQGNSAPDKSGLPSDRFSAERTGGSVSTLTIQRTQQEDSAVYLCASSYTIQSYEQYFGPGTRLTVT.

V and J are TRBV18 and TRBJ2-5; a weak D match, TRBD1 (5 bases). Germline values: CDR1 KGHSH, CDR2 LQKENI. Trimming shortened V by 6 bases and J by 4 bases, and 9 bases separated the two germline ends. The CDR3 sequence is 12 residues long. CDR3 loop: CASSNQGETQYF. The CDR3 DNA follows: TGTGCCAGCTCGAATCAGGGAGAGACCCAGTACTTC.

This clonotype appeared a few times. The rearrangement joins TRBV28 to TRBJ2-2, with TRBD1 matching 9 bases. Germline V gene sequence: CDR1 MDHEN, CDR2 SYDVKM. The V and J ends lost 5 bases and 6 bases, in that order; junction bases with no gene match: 7. The CDR3 is made up of 15 amino acids. The CDR3, as DNA: TGTGCCAGCAGTCTGGGACAGGGTTTGTCCGGGGAGCTGTTTTTT. Protein: CASSLGQGLSGELFF.

For this clonotype: This clone may be a read error of a much larger clone one base away. The chain couples TRBV10-3 to TRBJ2-7; D might be TRBD2 (6 bases). The CDR3 spans 14 residues. CDR1 is ENHRY and CDR2 is SYGVKD in the germline V gene. In DNA form, the CDR3 reads TGTGCCACGAGCCCACTAGGGGAGGCCTACGAGCAGCACTTC. This gives the protein CATSPLGEAYEQHF.

In this sample, this clonotype turned up a few times. The CDR3 coding sequence is TGTGCCATCAGTGATTTGACTGAAGCTTTCTTT. Encoded protein: CAISDLTEAFF. V usage is TRBV10-3 and J usage is TRBJ1-1, with D unclear. V lost 3 bases to trimming and J lost 5 bases, with 4 bases between them. The CDR3 runs to 11 residues. Germline CDR1 reads ENHRY; CDR2 reads SYGVKD.

Many counts were recorded for this clonotype. CDR3 sequence reads: CANQDRRNSPLHF. CDR3 nucleotides: TGTGCCAACCAGGACAGACGTAATTCACCCCTCCACTTT. This chain joins TRBV28 and TRBJ1-6; D might be TRBD1 (6 bases). The CDR3 is 13 amino acids. Germline V gene data show CDR1 as MDHEN and CDR2 as SYDVKM. The V end was cut by 10 bases, the J end by 6 bases, with 13 bases between.

On this clonotype: A junction end diverges from the germline sequence, so it may reflect a read error. The chain links TRBV7-7 to TRBJ2-5; D assignment may be TRBD1 or TRBD2 (5 bases each). Germline V gives CDR1 SSHAT, CDR2 FNYEAQ (reference sequence). There are 15 residues in the CDR3. CDR3 amino acids: CASSPGTAGMETQYF. DNA for the CDR3: TGTGCTAGCAGCCCCGGGACGGCCGGCATGGAGACCCAGTACTTC.

The rearrangement uses TRBV9 and TRBJ2-7, with a tentative D call TRBD2 (6 bases). V shed 0 bases and J shed 0 bases, with 13 bases lying between them. Germline V gene data show CDR1 as SGDLS and CDR2 as YYNGEE. The CDR3 is made up of 16 amino acids. CDR3 DNA: TGTGCCAGCAGCGTAGGGGTTAGCGGTCGCTCCTACGAGCAGTACTTC. This codes for CASSVGVSGRSYEQYF.

This clonotype was picked up a small number of times. This sequence joins TRBV4-3 and TRBJ1-1; D gene ambiguous. The ends were cut back, 1 base at V and 0 bases at J, with 9 bases in the middle. CDR1 and CDR2 from the germline V gene are LGHNA and YSLEER. This CDR3 is built from 15 residues. The CDR3 region has the DNA TGCGCCAGCAGCCAAGGTAGAAGCATGAACACTGAAGCTTTCTTT. Translation gives CASSQGRSMNTEAFF.

This clonotype has a count of ten or more. This rearrangement joins TRBV7-2 to TRBJ1-6; D is ambiguous. The germline V gene has CDR1 SGHTA and CDR2 FQGNSA. V dropped 4 bases and J dropped 6 bases, with 10 bases sitting between them. This CDR3 is built from 14 residues. The CDR3 loop is CASSYKTVNSPLHF. The CDR3 DNA is TGTGCCAGCAGCTACAAAACGGTTAATTCACCCCTCCACTTT.

This rearrangement joins TRBV10-3 to TRBJ1-1, with 11 bases fitting TRBD1. Looked up from germline, CDR1 is ENHRY and CDR2 is SYGVKD. V shed 3 bases and J 1 base; nucleotides not matched to a gene: 1. This CDR3 has 15 amino acids. The CDR3, as DNA: TGTGCCATCAGTGACGGACAGGGGGCGAACACTGAAGCTTTCTTT. Translation gives CAISDGQGANTEAFF.

This clonotype was seen ten or more times. This sequence joins TRBV6-9 and TRBJ1-2; the match to TRBD1 covers 7 bases. The CDR3 totals 16 residues. In germline, CDR1 is MNHGY, CDR2 SVAAGI. J gave up 7 bases and V 3 bases, and 14 bases lay outside the gene matches. The CDR3 region is CASSYSPTGRYGGYTF. The CDR3 DNA follows: TGTGCCAGCAGTTACTCCCCGACAGGGCGTTATGGTGGCTACACCTTC.

This clonotype was seen only a few times. The V call is TRBV30, the J call TRBJ2-7; the D is unclear. The CDR3 is 13 amino acids. Germline assignment: CDR1 GTSNPN and CDR2 SVGIG (reference sequence). Trimming removed 0 bases at V and 2 bases at J, with 8 bases between. This CDR3 reads CAWSVGRTYEQYF. CDR3 DNA: TGTGCCTGGAGTGTTGGTAGAACCTACGAGCAGTACTTC.

The chain uses TRBV24-1 and TRBJ2-7; D unresolved. The CDR3 is 13 residues long. The V gene's germline CDR1 is KGHDR and CDR2 SFDVKD. V lost 6 bases and J 0 bases, leaving 8 bases between the germline ends. In DNA form, the CDR3 reads TGTGCCACCAGTATGGCAAGCTCCTACGAGCAGTACTTC. Amino acid sequence: CATSMASSYEQYF.

About this clonotype itself: One base away lies a much larger clone, so this may be a sequencing read error. CDR3 DNA: TGTGCCAGCAGTGTAACGGGACACAGCAACAATCAGCCCCAGCATTTT. Translated: CASSVTGHSNNQPQHF. The chain couples TRBV2 to TRBJ1-5; D possibly corresponds to TRBD1 (6 bases). The CDR3 has 16 amino acids. V was trimmed by 4 bases and J by 3 bases, leaving 16 bases between them. Germline values: CDR1 SNHLY, CDR2 FYNNEI.

The gene calls are TRBV19 and TRBJ1-6; 7 positions agree with TRBD1. Germline V gene data show CDR1 as LNHDA and CDR2 as SQIVND (reference sequence). V shed 4 bases, J shed 8 bases, and the junction held 8 bases outside the gene matches. The CDR3 length is 15 residues. The CDR3 region has the DNA TGTGCCAGTAGTAGAGGACAGGCTGGGGATTCACCCCTCCACTTT. Protein sequence: CASSRGQAGDSPLHF.

This clonotype has a count of ten or more. J is TRBJ2-2 and V is TRBV12-3 or TRBV12-4; D gene ambiguous. V dropped 0 bases and J dropped 3 bases, with 14 bases sitting between them. The CDR3 consists of 17 residues. CDR3 residues: CASSLASYGPHTGELFF. Written as DNA, the CDR3 is TGTGCCAGCAGTTTAGCAAGCTACGGGCCCCACACCGGGGAGCTGTTTTTT.

The chain is built from TRBV12-3 or TRBV12-4 and TRBJ2-5; 10 bases agree with TRBD2. V was clipped by 6 bases and J by 5 bases; unmatched bases: 9. The length of the CDR3 is 15 residues. CDR3 sequence: CASRESGRASETQYF. CDR3 nucleotides: TGTGCCAGCAGAGAAAGCGGGAGGGCCTCTGAGACCCAGTACTTC.